A single sample is the source of the 18 T cell receptor beta chains below, sequenced in a study of identical twins. TCRdb reanalysed the 5' RACE reads using MiXCR and keeps one entry per CDR3 protein. This repertoire shows about 160,000 distinct CDR3 sequences, around 3.5% found once; its top ten account for around 8%. The sequenced material came from memory T cells sorted from blood. The source is a man younger than 35 in good health.

This clonotype has at least ten counts. The J gene is TRBJ2-3, the V gene TRBV12-1; the table names TRBD1, a call not compared with the DNA. TRBV12-1 has pseudogene status. The CDR3 runs to 17 residues. The CDR3 region is CASSFKGQGEPTDTQYF. The CDR3 nucleotides read TGTGCCAGCAGCTTTAAGGGACAGGGAGAGCCCACAGATACGCAGTATTTT.

This clonotype was counted at least ten times. This chain joins TRBV12-3 or TRBV12-4 and TRBJ1-1; D is perhaps TRBD1 (5 bases). V was shortened by 6 bases and J by 6 bases, with 11 bases between the two germline ends. CDR3 length: 12 amino acids. CDR3 amino acids: CASSHGAAEAFF. CDR3 bases: TGTGCCAGCAGCCACGGGGCCGCTGAAGCTTTCTTT.

J is TRBJ2-7 and V is TRBV7-9, with D perhaps matching TRBD1 (6 bases). This CDR3 has 14 amino acids. Trimming left V 4 bases short and J 4 bases short, with 14 bases between. From germline, CDR1 is SEHNR and CDR2 FQNEAQ (reference sequence). The CDR3 region is CASSSRTEDYEQYF. CDR3 in DNA: TGTGCCAGCAGCTCCCGGACAGAGGATTACGAGCAGTACTTC. Based on the CDR3 plus reference TRBV7-9 and TRBJ2-7, the full variable domain is DTGVSQNPRHKITKRGQNVTFRCDPISEHNRLYWYRQTLGQGPEFLTYFQNEAQLEKSRLLSDRFSAERPKGSFSTLEIQRTEQGDSAMYLCASSSRTEDYEQYFGPGTRLTVT.

The sample holds many counts of this clonotype. V is TRBV3-1 and J is TRBJ1-1, with D possibly being TRBD1 (6 bases). The germline CDR1 and CDR2 sequences are LGHDT and YNNKEL (reference sequence). The CDR3 length is 14 residues. V was trimmed by 4 bases and J by 6 bases, leaving 15 bases between them. CDR3 in amino acids: CASSPGASWSEAFF. The CDR3 DNA reads as TGTGCCAGCAGCCCGGGGGCTTCATGGTCTGAAGCTTTCTTT.

This clonotype was recorded many times. V is TRBV3-1 and J is TRBJ1-6; weak D call: TRBD1 (5 bases). Per the germline V gene, CDR1 is LGHDT and CDR2 is YNNKEL (reference sequence). V was cut by 4 bases and J by 7 bases, with 11 bases left in between. The CDR3 consists of 14 residues. The CDR3 DNA reads as TGTGCCAGCAGCCCCGGGACGGGAAATTCACCCCTCCACTTT. This codes for CASSPGTGNSPLHF.

This clonotype was detected ten times or more. The rearrangement links TRBV12-3 or TRBV12-4 to TRBJ2-1; no definite D call. The V and J ends lost 8 bases and 8 bases respectively, with 10 bases between them. This CDR3 region has 11 residues. The CDR3 protein is CASGSSYEQFF. In nucleotides, the CDR3 is TGTGCCAGCGGCAGCAGTTATGAGCAGTTCTTC.

This clonotype was observed a handful of times. The chain joins TRBV28 to TRBJ2-2, with 10 bases lining up with TRBD2. After removal of 1 base from V and 3 bases from J, the junction contained 17 bases not matched to a gene. The germline gives CDR1 MDHEN, CDR2 SYDVKM. The CDR3 is 21 amino acids. This chain's CDR3 is CASSLSGMGPSGRSDTGELFF. DNA of the CDR3: TGTGCCAGCAGTTTATCCGGGATGGGGCCTAGCGGGAGATCCGACACCGGGGAGCTGTTTTTT.

This clonotype came up many times. J is TRBJ1-1 and V is TRBV7-9, with 7 nucleotides matching TRBD1. This CDR3 is 14 amino acids long. From germline, CDR1 is SEHNR and CDR2 FQNEAQ (reference sequence). V gave up 4 bases and J gave up 5 bases; unmatched junction bases: 7. The CDR3 loop reads CASSSTLQGTEAFF. The CDR3 DNA reads as TGTGCCAGCAGCTCTACCTTACAGGGGACTGAAGCTTTCTTT.

This clonotype showed up many times. The V and J genes are TRBV7-9 and TRBJ2-2, with 9 bases aligning to TRBD1. V trimming: 5 bases; J trimming: 1 base; junction bases outside the gene matches: 2. CDR1 SEHNR and CDR2 FQNEAQ come from the germline V gene (reference sequence). This CDR3 region has 15 residues. Here the CDR3 DNA reads TGTGCCAGCAGCCGGACAGGGGTGAACACCGGGGAGCTGTTTTTT. Translation: CASSRTGVNTGELFF.

This clonotype has ten or more counts. The chain has TRBV5-1 and TRBJ2-3; D could derive from TRBD1 or TRBD2 (5 bases each). Germline CDR1 reads SGHRS; CDR2 reads YFSETQ. V dropped 0 bases and J dropped 0 bases, with 11 bases sitting between them. The CDR3 length is 16 residues. CDR3 sequence: CASSLGPGRSTDTQYF. CDR3 DNA: TGCGCCAGCAGCTTGGGACCGGGACGCAGCACAGATACGCAGTATTTT.

The sample holds many counts of this clonotype. The chain employs TRBV5-1 and TRBJ1-1; D is unclear. Per germline, CDR1 SGHRS and CDR2 YFSETQ. V lost 6 bases to trimming and J lost 0 bases, with 12 bases between them. The CDR3 is made up of 14 amino acids. Here the CDR3 reads CASNEAYMNTEAFF. The CDR3 DNA reads as TGCGCCAGCAACGAGGCCTACATGAACACTGAAGCTTTCTTT. Full variable domain (missing parts from reference TRBV5-1 and TRBJ1-1): KAGVTQTPRYLIKTRGQQVTLSCSPISGHRSVSWYQQTPGQGLQFLFEYFSETQRNKGNFPGRFSGRQFSNSRSEMNVSTLELGDSALYLCASNEAYMNTEAFFGQGTRLTVV.

Ten or more counts support this clonotype. The V call is TRBV24-1, the J call TRBJ2-2, with TRBD2 matching 8 bases. This CDR3 comprises 13 residues. From germline, CDR1 is KGHDR and CDR2 SFDVKD. The ends lost 6 bases at V and 5 bases at J; junction bases unmatched: 1. The CDR3 sequence is CATSIAGTGELFF. DNA of the CDR3: TGTGCCACCAGTATAGCGGGAACCGGGGAGCTGTTTTTT.

This clonotype was counted at least ten times. V and J are TRBV11-2 and TRBJ1-2; D gene uncertain. The germline gives CDR1 SGHAT, CDR2 FQNNGV. The CDR3 has 15 residues. V lost 7 bases, J lost 0 bases, and 15 bases lay in between. CDR3 sequence (DNA): TGTGCCAGCACCTCCCCGAAAGGTTCTAACTATGGCTACACCTTC. This sequence encodes CASTSPKGSNYGYTF.

The table lists this clonotype with many counts. The V gene is TRBV29-1, the J gene TRBJ2-2; D is uncertain. The germline CDR1 and CDR2 sequences are SQVTM and ANQGSEA. The V end was cut by 0 bases, the J end by 3 bases, with 2 bases between. This CDR3 contains 12 residues. CDR3 sequence reads: CSVEEDTGELFF. CDR3 DNA: TGCAGCGTTGAAGAGGACACCGGGGAGCTGTTTTTT.

This clonotype was seen repeatedly, ten times or more. The chain uses TRBV29-1 and TRBJ2-1, with 12 bases fitting TRBD2. The CDR3 runs 13 residues. Germline lookup yields CDR1 SQVTM and CDR2 ANQGSEA. The J segment lost 8 bases and the V segment lost 7 bases, leaving 6 bases of the junction unmatched. CDR3: CSAERLAGDEQFF. CDR3 nucleotides: TGCAGCGCAGAACGACTAGCGGGAGATGAGCAGTTCTTC.

This clonotype was detected ten times or more. The chain links TRBV20-1 to TRBJ1-6; D is perhaps TRBD1 (5 bases). Germline V CDR1 and CDR2: DFQATT, SNEGSKA (reference sequence). This CDR3 has 13 amino acids. V was cut by 3 bases and J by 7 bases, with 10 bases left in between. In nucleotides, the CDR3 is TGCAGTGCTAGTGCCGGGGGGAATTCACCCCTCCACTTT. As protein: CSASAGGNSPLHF.

This clonotype was seen many times. The rearrangement links TRBV12-3 or TRBV12-4 to TRBJ1-5, with a weak D call TRBD1 (6 bases). This CDR3 contains 16 residues. Trimming left V 4 bases short and J 4 bases short, with 17 bases between. DNA of the CDR3: TGTGCCAGCAGTTACAGGGATGGACTGAGAAATCAGCCCCAGCATTTT. Residues: CASSYRDGLRNQPQHF.

This clonotype has ten or more counts. V is TRBV6-4 and J is TRBJ2-3, with D perhaps assigned TRBD1 or TRBD2 (5 bases each). V lost 4 bases and J lost 3, with 14 bases in between. This CDR3 is built from 15 residues. Germline lookup yields CDR1 MRHNA and CDR2 SNTAGT. CDR3 sequence reads: CASSGGERPTDTQYF. The CDR3 DNA is TGTGCCAGCAGTGGAGGGGAGCGGCCAACAGATACGCAGTATTTT.